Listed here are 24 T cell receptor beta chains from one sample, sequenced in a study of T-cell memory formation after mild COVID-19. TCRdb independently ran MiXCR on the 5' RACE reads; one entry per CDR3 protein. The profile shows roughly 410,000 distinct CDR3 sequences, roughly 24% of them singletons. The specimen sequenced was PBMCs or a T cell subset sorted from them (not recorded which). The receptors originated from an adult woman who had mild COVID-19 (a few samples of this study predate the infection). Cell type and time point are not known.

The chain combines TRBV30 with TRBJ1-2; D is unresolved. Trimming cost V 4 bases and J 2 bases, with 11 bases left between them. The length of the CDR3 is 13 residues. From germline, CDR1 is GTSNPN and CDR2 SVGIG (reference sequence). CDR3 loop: CAWTGIRNYGYTF. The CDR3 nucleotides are TGTGCCTGGACGGGGATACGGAACTATGGCTACACCTTC.

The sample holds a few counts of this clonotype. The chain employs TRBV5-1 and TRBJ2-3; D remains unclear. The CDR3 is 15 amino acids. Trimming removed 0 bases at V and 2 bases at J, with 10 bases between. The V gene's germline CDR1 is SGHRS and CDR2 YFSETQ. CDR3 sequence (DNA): TGCGCCAGCAGCTTGGGGGTCCCTTCCACAGATACGCAGTATTTT. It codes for CASSLGVPSTDTQYF.

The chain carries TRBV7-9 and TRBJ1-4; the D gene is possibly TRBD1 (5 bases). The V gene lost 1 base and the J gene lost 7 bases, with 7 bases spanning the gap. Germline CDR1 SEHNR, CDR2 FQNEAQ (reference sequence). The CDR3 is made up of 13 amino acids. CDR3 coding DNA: TGTGCCAGCAGCTTAGGAGGGGCTGAAAAACTGTTTTTT. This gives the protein CASSLGGAEKLFF.

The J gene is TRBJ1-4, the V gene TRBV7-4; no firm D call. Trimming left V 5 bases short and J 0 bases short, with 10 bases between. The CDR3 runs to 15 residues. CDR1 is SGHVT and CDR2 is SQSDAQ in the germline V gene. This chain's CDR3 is CASSPCGPTNEKLFF. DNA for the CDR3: TGTGCCAGCAGCCCTTGTGGCCCAACTAATGAAAAACTGTTTTTT.

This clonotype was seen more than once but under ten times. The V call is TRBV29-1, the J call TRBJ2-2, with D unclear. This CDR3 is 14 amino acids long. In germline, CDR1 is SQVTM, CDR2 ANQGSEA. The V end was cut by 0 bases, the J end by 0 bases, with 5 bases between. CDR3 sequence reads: CSVEESANTGELFF. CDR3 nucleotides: TGCAGCGTTGAAGAGTCCGCGAACACCGGGGAGCTGTTTTTT.

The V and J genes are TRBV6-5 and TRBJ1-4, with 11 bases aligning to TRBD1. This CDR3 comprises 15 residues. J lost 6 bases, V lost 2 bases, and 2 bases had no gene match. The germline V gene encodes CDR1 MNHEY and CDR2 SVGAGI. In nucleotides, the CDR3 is TGTGCCAGCAGTTACCGGGACAGGGGGTATGAAAAACTGTTTTTT. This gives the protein CASSYRDRGYEKLFF.

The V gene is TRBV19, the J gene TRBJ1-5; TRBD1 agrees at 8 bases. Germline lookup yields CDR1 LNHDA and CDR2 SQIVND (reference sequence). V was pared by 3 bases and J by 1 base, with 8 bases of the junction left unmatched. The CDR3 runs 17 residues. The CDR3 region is CASSIRTGPVSNQPQHF. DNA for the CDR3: TGTGCCAGTAGTATTAGGACAGGGCCGGTCAGCAATCAGCCCCAGCATTTT.

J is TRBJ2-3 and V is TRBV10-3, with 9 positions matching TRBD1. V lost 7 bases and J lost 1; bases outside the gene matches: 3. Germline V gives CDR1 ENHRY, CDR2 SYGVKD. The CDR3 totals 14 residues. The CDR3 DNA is TGTGCCATCAATCGGGACAGGGGCACAGATACGCAGTATTTT. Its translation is CAINRDRGTDTQYF.

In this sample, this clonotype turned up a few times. Here the CDR3 reads CASSPAGKRTDTQYF. The CDR3 region has the DNA TGTGCCAGCAGCCCTGCGGGAAAGAGGACAGATACGCAGTATTTT. V usage is TRBV12-3 or TRBV12-4 and J usage is TRBJ2-3, with D possibly matching TRBD2 (6 bases). The CDR3 contains 15 residues. V lost 6 bases to trimming and J lost 3 bases, with 16 bases between them.

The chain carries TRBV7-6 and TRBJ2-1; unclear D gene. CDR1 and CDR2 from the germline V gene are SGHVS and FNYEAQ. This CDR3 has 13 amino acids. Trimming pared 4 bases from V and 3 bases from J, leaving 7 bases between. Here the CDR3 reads CASSSTLYNEQFF. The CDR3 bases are TGTGCCAGCAGCTCCACACTCTACAATGAGCAGTTCTTC.

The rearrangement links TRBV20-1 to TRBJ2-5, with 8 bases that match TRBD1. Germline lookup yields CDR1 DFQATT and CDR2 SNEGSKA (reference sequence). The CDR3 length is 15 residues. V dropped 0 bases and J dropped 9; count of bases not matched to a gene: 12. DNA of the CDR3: TGCAGTGCTAGAGATGTCCTCGGGGGACAGGCTTCCCAGTACTTC. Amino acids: CSARDVLGGQASQYF.

The CDR3 bases are TGTGCCAGCAGTTACCGGACAGGGAATGGCTACACCTTC. It is translated as CASSYRTGNGYTF. The chain has TRBV6-5 and TRBJ1-2, with 8 positions matching TRBD1. Looked up from germline, CDR1 is MNHEY and CDR2 is SVGAGI. V trimming: 2 bases; J trimming: 6 bases; junction bases outside the gene matches: 2. The CDR3 spans 13 residues.

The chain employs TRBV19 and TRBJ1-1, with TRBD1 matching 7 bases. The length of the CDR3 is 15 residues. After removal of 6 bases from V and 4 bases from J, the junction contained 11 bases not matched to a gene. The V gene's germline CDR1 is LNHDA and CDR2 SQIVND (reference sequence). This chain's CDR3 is CASSPLPRGSTEAFF. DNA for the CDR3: TGTGCCAGTAGCCCACTCCCCAGGGGGAGCACTGAAGCTTTCTTT.

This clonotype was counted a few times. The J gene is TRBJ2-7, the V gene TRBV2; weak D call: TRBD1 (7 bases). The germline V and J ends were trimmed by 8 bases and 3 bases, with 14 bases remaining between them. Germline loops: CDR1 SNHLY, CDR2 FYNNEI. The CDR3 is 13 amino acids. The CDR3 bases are TGTGCCAGCGCGGAGGGACAGTACTACGAGCAGTACTTC. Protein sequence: CASAEGQYYEQYF.

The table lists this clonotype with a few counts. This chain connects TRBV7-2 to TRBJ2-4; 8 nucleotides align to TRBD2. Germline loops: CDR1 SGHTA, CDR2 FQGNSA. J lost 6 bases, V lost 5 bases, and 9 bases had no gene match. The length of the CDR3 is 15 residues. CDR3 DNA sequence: TGTGCCAGCAGCCCACAAGGGACTAGTGCAAACATTCAGTACTTC. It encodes CASSPQGTSANIQYF.

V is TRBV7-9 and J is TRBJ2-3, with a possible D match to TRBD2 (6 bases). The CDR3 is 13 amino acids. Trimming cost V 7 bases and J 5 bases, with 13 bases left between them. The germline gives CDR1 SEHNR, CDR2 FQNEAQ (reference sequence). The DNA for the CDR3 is TGTGCCAGCACCCACCTGCGGGGAGATACGCAGTATTTT. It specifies CASTHLRGDTQYF.

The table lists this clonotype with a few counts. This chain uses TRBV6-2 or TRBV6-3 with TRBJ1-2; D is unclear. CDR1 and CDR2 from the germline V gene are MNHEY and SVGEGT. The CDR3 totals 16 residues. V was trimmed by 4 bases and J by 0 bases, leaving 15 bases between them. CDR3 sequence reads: CASSSRSGSSNYGYTF. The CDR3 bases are TGTGCCAGCAGTTCCCGAAGTGGATCCTCTAACTATGGCTACACCTTC.

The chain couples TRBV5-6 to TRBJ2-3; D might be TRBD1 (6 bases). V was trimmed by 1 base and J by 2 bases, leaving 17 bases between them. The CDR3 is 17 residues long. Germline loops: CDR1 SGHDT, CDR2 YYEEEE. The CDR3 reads CASSLSGAWGNTDTQYF. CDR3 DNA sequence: TGTGCCAGCAGCTTGTCAGGGGCGTGGGGGAACACAGATACGCAGTATTTT.

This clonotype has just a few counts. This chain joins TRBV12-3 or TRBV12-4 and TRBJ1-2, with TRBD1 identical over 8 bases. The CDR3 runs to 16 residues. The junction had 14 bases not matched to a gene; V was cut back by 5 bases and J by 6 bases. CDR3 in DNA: TGTGCCAGCAGTGACCTTAAGGGACAGGCCTTCGATGGCTACACCTTC. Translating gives CASSDLKGQAFDGYTF.

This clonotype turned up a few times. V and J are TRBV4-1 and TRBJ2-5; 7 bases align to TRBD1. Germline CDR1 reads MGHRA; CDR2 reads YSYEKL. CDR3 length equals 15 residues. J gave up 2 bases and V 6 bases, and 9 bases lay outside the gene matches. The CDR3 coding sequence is TGCGCCAGCAGGCACACAGGGGTTGCTCAAGAGACCCAGTACTTC. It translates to CASRHTGVAQETQYF.

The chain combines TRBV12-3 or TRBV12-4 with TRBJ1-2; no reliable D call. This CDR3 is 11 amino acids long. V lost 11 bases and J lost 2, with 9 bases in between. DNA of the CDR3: TGTGCCGCTGGGGTAAACTATGGCTACACCTTC. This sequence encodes CAAGVNYGYTF.

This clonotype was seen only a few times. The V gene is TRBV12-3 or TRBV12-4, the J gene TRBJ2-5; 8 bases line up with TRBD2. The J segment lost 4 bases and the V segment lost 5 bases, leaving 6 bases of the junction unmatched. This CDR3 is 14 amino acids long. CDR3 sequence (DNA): TGTGCCAGCAGTGTTGCGGGGGGCGCAGAGACCCAGTACTTC. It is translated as CASSVAGGAETQYF.

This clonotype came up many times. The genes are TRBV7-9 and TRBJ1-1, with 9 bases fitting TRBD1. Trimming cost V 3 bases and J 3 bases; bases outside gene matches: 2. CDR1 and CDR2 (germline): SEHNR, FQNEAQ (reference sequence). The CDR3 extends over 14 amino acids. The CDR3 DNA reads TGTGCCAGCAGCTTTTGGACAGGGGACACTGAAGCTTTCTTT. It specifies CASSFWTGDTEAFF.

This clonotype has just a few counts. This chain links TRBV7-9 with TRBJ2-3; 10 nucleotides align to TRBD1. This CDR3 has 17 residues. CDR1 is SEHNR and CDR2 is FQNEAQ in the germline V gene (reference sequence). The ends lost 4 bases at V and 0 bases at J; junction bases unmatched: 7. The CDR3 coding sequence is TGTGCCAGCAGCTGGACGACAGGGGGCATCAGCACAGATACGCAGTATTTT. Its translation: CASSWTTGGISTDTQYF.